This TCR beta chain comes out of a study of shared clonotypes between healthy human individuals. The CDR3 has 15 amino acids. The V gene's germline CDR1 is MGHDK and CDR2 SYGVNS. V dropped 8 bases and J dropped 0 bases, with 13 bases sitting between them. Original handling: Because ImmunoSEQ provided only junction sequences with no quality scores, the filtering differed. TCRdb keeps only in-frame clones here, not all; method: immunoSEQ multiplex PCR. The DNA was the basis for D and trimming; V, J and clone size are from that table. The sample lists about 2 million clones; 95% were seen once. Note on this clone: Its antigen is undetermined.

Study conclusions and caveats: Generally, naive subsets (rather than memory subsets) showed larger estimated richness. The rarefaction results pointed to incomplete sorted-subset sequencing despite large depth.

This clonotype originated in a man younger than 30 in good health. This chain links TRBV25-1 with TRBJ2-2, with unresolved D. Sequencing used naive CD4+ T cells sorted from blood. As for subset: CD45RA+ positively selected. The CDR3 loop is CASRLGTTNTGELFF. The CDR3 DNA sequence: TGTGCCAGCCGTCTGGGTACAACGAACACCGGGGAGCTGTTTTTT.